This T cell receptor beta chain was identified in a study of blood T cell repertoires in COVID-19. Background on the study: T cells, B-cell-depleted T cells, or PBMCs provided the cDNA or gDNA that served as material.

This CDR3 has 13 amino acids. Trimming pared 1 base from V and 6 bases from J, leaving 9 bases between. Original processing methods: Reference gene primer amplification gave nucleated cell count estimates. The protocol was immunoSEQ multiplex PCR, while the TCRdb copy is restricted to in-frame clones and leaves out a portion. V and J calls and clone size are copied from that table; D and trimming were computed from the DNA. The sample holds over 60,000 clones, around 80% seen once. The receptor was derived from a man aged 50-60 years with COVID-19, enrolled during active disease. Sequenced: peripheral blood. The chain uses TRBV12-3 or TRBV12-4 and TRBJ1-2; unclear D gene. In DNA, the CDR3 is TGTGCCAGCAGTTTAGGGCGGAACCATGGCTACACCTTC. This encodes CASSLGRNHGYTF.